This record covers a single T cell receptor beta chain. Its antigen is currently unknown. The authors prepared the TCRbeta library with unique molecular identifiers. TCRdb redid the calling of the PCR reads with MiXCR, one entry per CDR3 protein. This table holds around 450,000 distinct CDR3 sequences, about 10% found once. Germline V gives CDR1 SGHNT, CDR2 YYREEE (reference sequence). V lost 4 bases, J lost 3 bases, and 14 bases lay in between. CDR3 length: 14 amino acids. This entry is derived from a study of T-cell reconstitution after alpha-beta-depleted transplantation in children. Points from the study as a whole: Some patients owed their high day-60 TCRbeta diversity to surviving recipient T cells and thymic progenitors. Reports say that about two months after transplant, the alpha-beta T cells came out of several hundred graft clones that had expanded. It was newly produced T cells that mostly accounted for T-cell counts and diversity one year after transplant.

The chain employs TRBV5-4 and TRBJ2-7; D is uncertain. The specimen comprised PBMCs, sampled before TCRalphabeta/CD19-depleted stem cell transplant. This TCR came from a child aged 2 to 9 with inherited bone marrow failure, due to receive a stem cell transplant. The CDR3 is CASSPRRENYEQYF. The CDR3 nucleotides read TGTGCCAGCAGCCCGCGGCGAGAAAACTACGAGCAGTACTTC. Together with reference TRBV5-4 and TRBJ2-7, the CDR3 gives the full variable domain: ETGVTQSPTHLIKTRGQQVTLRCSSQSGHNTVSWYQQALGQGPQFIFQYYREEENGRGNFPPRFSGLQFPNYSSELNVNALELDDSALYLCASSPRRENYEQYFGPGTRLTVT.